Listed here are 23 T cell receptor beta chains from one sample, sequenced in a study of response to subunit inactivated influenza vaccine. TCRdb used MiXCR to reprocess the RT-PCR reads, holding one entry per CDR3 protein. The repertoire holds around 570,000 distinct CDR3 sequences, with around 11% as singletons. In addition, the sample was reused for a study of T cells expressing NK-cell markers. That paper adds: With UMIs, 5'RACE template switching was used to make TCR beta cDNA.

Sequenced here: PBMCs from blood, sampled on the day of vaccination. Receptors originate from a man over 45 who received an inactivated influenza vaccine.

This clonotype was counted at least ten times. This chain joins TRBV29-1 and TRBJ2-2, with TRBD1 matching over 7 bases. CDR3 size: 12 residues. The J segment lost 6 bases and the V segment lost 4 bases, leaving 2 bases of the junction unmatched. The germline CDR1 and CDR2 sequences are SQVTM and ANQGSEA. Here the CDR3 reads CSVGDSPGELFF. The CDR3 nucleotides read TGCAGCGTTGGGGACAGTCCCGGGGAGCTGTTTTTT.

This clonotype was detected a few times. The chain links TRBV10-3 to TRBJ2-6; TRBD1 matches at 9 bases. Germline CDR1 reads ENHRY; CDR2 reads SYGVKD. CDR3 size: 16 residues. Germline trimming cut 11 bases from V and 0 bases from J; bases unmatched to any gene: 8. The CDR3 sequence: CASRTGAISGANVLTF. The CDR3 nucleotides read TGTGCCTCGCGGACAGGGGCTATCTCTGGGGCCAACGTCCTGACTTTC.

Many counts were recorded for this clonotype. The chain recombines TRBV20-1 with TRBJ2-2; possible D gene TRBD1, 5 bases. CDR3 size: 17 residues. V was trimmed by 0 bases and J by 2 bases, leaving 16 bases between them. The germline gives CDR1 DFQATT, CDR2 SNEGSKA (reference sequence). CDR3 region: CSARDPLDSRNTGELFF. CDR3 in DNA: TGCAGTGCTAGAGACCCTCTTGACAGCCGAAACACCGGGGAGCTGTTTTTT.

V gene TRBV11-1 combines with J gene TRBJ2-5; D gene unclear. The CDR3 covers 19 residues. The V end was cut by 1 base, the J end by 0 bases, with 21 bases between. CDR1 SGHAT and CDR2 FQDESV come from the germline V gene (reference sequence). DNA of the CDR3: TGTGCCAGCAGCTTAGAGACCCTGCCACCGAGACGAAACCAAGAGACCCAGTACTTC. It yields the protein CASSLETLPPRRNQETQYF. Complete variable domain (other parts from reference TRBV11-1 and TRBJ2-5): EAEVAQSPRYKITEKSQAVAFWCDPISGHATLYWYRQILGQGPELLVQFQDESVVDDSQLPKDRFSAERLKGVDSTLKIQPAELGDSAMYLCASSLETLPPRRNQETQYFGPGTRLLVL.

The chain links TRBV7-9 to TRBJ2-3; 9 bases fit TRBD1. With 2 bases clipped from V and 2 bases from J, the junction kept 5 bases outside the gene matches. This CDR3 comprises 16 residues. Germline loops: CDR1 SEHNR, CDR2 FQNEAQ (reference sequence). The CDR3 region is CASSLRTGETTDTQYF. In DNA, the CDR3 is TGTGCCAGCAGCTTAAGGACAGGGGAGACCACAGATACGCAGTATTTT. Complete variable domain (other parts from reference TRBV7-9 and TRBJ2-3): DTGVSQNPRHKITKRGQNVTFRCDPISEHNRLYWYRQTLGQGPEFLTYFQNEAQLEKSRLLSDRFSAERPKGSFSTLEIQRTEQGDSAMYLCASSLRTGETTDTQYFGPGTRLTVL.

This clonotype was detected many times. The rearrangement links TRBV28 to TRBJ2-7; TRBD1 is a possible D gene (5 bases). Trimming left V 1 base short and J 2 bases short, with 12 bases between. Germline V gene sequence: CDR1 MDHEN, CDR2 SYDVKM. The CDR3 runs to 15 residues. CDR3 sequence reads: CASSLYMDKPYEQYF. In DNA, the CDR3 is TGTGCCAGCAGTTTATATATGGACAAACCCTACGAGCAGTACTTC.

CDR3: CASSQGVSSGTVNQPQHF. The DNA of the CDR3 is TGCGCCAGCAGCCAAGGGGTCAGCTCGGGGACAGTCAATCAGCCCCAGCATTTT. V gene TRBV4-3 combines with J gene TRBJ1-5; 7 bases line up with TRBD1. Germline CDR1 reads LGHNA; CDR2 reads YSLEER. V lost 1 base and J lost 3; bases outside the gene matches: 12. This CDR3 has 18 residues.

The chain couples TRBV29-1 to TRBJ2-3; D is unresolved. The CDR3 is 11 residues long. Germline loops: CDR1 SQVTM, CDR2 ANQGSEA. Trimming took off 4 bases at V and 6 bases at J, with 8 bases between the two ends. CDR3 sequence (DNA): TGCAGCGTTGTACGTGTGGATACGCAGTATTTT. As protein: CSVVRVDTQYF.

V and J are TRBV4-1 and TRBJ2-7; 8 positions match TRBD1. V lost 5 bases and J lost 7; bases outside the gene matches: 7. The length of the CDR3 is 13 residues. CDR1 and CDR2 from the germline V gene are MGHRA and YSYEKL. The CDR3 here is CASSRDRSGEQYF. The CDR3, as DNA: TGCGCCAGCAGCAGGGACAGGTCGGGAGAGCAGTACTTC.

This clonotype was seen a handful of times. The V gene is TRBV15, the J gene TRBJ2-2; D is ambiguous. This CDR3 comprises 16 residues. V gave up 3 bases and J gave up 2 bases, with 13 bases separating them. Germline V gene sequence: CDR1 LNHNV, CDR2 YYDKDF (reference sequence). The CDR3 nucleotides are TGTGCCACCAGCAGCCTGAAAGGCAGTAACACCGGGGAGCTGTTTTTT. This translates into CATSSLKGSNTGELFF.

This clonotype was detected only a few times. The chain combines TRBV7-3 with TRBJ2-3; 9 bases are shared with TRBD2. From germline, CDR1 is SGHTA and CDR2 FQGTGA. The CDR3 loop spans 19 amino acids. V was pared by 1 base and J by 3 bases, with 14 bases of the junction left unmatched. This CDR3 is CASSLIGYSAGGRTDTQYF. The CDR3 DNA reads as TGTGCCAGCAGCTTAATAGGGTATTCTGCGGGAGGGAGAACAGATACGCAGTATTTT.

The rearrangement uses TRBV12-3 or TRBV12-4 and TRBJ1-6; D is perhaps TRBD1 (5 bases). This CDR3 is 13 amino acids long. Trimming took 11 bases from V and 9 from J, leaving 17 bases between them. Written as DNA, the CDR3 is TGTGCCTCGAGGGCGGGGGATGGTTCACCCCTCCACTTT. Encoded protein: CASRAGDGSPLHF.

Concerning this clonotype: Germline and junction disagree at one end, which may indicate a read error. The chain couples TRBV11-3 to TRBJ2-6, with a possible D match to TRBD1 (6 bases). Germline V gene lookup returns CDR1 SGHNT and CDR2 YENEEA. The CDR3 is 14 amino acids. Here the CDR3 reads CASSQGGRASVLTF. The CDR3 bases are TGTGCCAGCAGCCAAGGGGGTAGGGCCAGCGTCCTGACTTTC.

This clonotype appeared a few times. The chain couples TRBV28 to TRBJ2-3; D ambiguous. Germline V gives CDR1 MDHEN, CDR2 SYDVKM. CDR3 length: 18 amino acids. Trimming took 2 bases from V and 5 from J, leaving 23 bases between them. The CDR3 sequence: CASSLGPPADTPLDTQYF. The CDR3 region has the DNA TGTGCCAGCAGTTTAGGACCCCCCGCCGACACCCCCTTAGATACGCAGTATTTT.

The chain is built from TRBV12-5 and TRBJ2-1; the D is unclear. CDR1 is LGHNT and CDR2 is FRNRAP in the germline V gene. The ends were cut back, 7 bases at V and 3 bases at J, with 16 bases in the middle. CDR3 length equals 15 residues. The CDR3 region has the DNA TGTGCTAGTGCCCGGGTAGGTACGGGCTACAATGAGCAGTTCTTC. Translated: CASARVGTGYNEQFF.

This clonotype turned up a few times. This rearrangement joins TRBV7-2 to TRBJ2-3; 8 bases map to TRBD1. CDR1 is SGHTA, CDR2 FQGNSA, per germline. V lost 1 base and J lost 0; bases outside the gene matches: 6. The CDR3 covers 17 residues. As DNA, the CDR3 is TGTGCCAGCAGCTTAGGCACAGGGGGGAGGAGCACAGATACGCAGTATTTT. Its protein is CASSLGTGGRSTDTQYF.

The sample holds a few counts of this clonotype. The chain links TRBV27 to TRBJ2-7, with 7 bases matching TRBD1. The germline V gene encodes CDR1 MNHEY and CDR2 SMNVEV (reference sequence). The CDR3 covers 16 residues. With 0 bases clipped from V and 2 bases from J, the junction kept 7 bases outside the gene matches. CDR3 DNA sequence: TGTGCCAGCAGTTTATCCGAAGACAGGGCCACCTACGAGCAGTACTTC. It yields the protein CASSLSEDRATYEQYF.

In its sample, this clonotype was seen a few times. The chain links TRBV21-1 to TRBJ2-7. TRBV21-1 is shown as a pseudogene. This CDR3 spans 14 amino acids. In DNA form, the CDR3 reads TGTGCCAGCAGCAAAACATTGAGCTCCTACGAGCAGTACTTC. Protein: CASSKTLSSYEQYF.

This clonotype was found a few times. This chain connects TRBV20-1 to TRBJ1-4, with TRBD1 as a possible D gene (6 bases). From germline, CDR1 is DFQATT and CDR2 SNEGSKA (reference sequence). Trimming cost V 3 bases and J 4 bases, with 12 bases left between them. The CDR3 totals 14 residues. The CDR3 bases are TGCAGTGCTAGCCGACAGGATCTTAATGAAAAACTGTTTTTT. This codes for CSASRQDLNEKLFF.

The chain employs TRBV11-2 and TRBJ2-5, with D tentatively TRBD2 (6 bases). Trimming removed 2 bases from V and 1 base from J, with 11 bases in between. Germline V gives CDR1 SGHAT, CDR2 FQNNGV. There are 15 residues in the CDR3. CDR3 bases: TGTGCCAGCAGCTTATCGTCGGGAGCCCAAGAGACCCAGTACTTC. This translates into CASSLSSGAQETQYF.

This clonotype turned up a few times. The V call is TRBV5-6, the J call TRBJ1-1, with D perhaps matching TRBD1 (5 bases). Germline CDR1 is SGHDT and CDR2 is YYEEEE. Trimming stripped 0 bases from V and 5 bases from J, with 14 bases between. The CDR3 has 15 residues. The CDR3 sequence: CASSLAGGSETEAFF. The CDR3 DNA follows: TGTGCCAGCAGCTTGGCCGGGGGGTCGGAGACTGAAGCTTTCTTT. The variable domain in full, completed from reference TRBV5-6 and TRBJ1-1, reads DAGVTQSPTHLIKTRGQQVTLRCSPKSGHDTVSWYQQALGQGPQFIFQYYEEEERQRGNFPDRFSGHQFPNYSSELNVNALLLGDSALYLCASSLAGGSETEAFFGQGTRLTVV.

CDR3 nucleotides: TGCGCCAGCAGCTTGAGTGCGGAGAACACCGGGGAGCTGTTTTTT. Protein product: CASSLSAENTGELFF. This chain links TRBV5-1 with TRBJ2-2, with D unclear. The CDR3 is 15 residues long. V gave up 1 base and J gave up 1 base, with 8 bases separating them. The germline CDR1 and CDR2 sequences are SGHRS and YFSETQ.

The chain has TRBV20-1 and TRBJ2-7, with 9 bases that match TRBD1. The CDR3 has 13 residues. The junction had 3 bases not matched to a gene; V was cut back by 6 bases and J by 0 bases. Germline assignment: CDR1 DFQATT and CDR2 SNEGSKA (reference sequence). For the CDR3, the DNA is TGCAGTGCGAAGACAGGGGGCTCCTACGAGCAGTACTTC. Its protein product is CSAKTGGSYEQYF.